The 29 T cell receptor beta chains below all came from one sample that was sequenced in a study of shared T cell receptors in the human thymus. Libraries were prepared by immunoSEQ multiplex PCR; TCRdb keeps only in-frame clonotypes and omits some of them. This table holds about 540,000 clones, more than 75% found once. This sample was also put to use in a study of human thymus T cells.

Sequencing input: thymocytes. The receptors stem from a boy younger than two with a congenital heart defect.

The V call is TRBV20-1, the J call TRBJ2-7; a possible D gene is TRBD2 (6 bases). V was shortened by 5 bases and J by 3 bases, with 8 bases between the two germline ends. This CDR3 spans 11 amino acids. The germline V gene encodes CDR1 DFQATT and CDR2 SNEGSKA (reference sequence). The CDR3 DNA is TGCAGTGCTTTGACTAGCTACGAGCAGTACTTC. Translating it yields CSALTSYEQYF.

The V and J genes are TRBV6-5 and TRBJ2-7; the D gene is possibly TRBD2 (5 bases). CDR3 size: 12 residues. Germline loops: CDR1 MNHEY, CDR2 SVGAGI. V was shortened by 9 bases and J by 2 bases, with 11 bases between the two germline ends. The CDR3, as DNA: TGTGCCAGTGCGTCGGGGACCTACGAGCAGTACTTC. Translation: CASASGTYEQYF.

This rearrangement joins TRBV27 to TRBJ1-1; the D gene is possibly TRBD1 (6 bases). The CDR3 runs to 14 residues. Trimming cost V 3 bases and J 1 base, with 9 bases left between them. Germline CDR1 is MNHEY and CDR2 is SMNVEV (reference sequence). CDR3 sequence: CASSFGTPNTEAFF. The CDR3 DNA is TGTGCCAGCAGTTTCGGGACACCGAACACTGAAGCTTTCTTT.

The gene calls are TRBV5-6 and TRBJ1-2; TRBD1 aligns across 8 bases. CDR1 is SGHDT, CDR2 YYEEEE, per germline. The J segment lost 4 bases and the V segment lost 5 bases, leaving 7 bases of the junction unmatched. The CDR3 is 14 amino acids. CDR3 nucleotides: TGTGCCAGCAGATTACAGGGGGGTCCCTATGGCTACACCTTC. Its protein product is CASRLQGGPYGYTF.

This clone appeared once. The J gene is TRBJ2-7, the V gene TRBV27; maybe TRBD2 (6 bases). Trimming took 4 bases from V and 0 from J, leaving 16 bases between them. Germline V gene data show CDR1 as MNHEY and CDR2 as SMNVEV (reference sequence). This CDR3 region has 16 residues. The CDR3 sequence: CASSSSPRGSSYEQYF. The DNA of the CDR3 is TGTGCCAGCAGTTCATCCCCGCGGGGAAGCTCCTACGAGCAGTACTTC.

J is TRBJ2-7 and V is TRBV2, with 13 bases fitting TRBD2. Germline values: CDR1 SNHLY, CDR2 FYNNEI. The CDR3 has 15 residues. V shed 7 bases and J 2 bases; nucleotides not matched to a gene: 5. Written as DNA, the CDR3 is TGTGCCAGCAACCGACTAGCGGGAGGTACCTACGAGCAGTACTTC. Amino acids: CASNRLAGGTYEQYF.

The chain carries TRBV5-1 and TRBJ2-2; 11 nucleotides agree with TRBD2. The CDR3 totals 16 residues. V shed 3 bases, J shed 7 bases, and the junction held 8 bases outside the gene matches. The germline V gene has CDR1 SGHRS and CDR2 YFSETQ. CDR3 sequence (DNA): TGCGCCAGCAGCTCGGGACTAGCGGAGCCCGGCGGGGAGCTGTTTTTT. Encoded protein: CASSSGLAEPGGELFF.

The chain couples TRBV7-2 to TRBJ2-7; no clear D gene. The V gene's germline CDR1 is SGHTA and CDR2 FQGNSA. Trimming removed 2 bases from V and 4 bases from J, with 6 bases in between. The CDR3 sequence is 12 residues long. The CDR3 DNA reads as TGTGCCAGCAGCTTAATTTCATACGAGCAGTACTTC. Its translation: CASSLISYEQYF.

This rearrangement joins TRBV30 to TRBJ2-1, with 9 bases fitting TRBD2. CDR1 is GTSNPN and CDR2 is SVGIG in the germline V gene (reference sequence). This CDR3 is 13 amino acids long. The CDR3 is CAYLAGSRNEQFF. The CDR3 DNA is TGTGCATATCTAGCGGGATCTCGAAATGAGCAGTTCTTC.

The V gene is TRBV27, the J gene TRBJ1-1; TRBD1 agrees at 10 bases. From germline, CDR1 is MNHEY and CDR2 SMNVEV (reference sequence). With 4 bases clipped from V and 4 bases from J, the junction kept 0 bases outside the gene matches. The CDR3 loop spans 13 amino acids. The CDR3 DNA follows: TGTGCCAGCAGTTGGGACAGGGGCACTGAAGCTTTCTTT. Translation gives CASSWDRGTEAFF.

The rearrangement joins TRBV10-3 to TRBJ2-7, with 8 bases fitting TRBD2. There are 20 residues in the CDR3. Germline lookup yields CDR1 ENHRY and CDR2 SYGVKD. J gave up 2 bases and V 4 bases, and 22 bases lay outside the gene matches. The CDR3 region has the DNA TGTGCCATCAGTGTTACAGGAGTGAATACCCTTAGCGGGACAACCTACGAGCAGTACTTC. Its translation is CAISVTGVNTLSGTTYEQYF.

This chain connects TRBV9 to TRBJ2-6; D remains unclear. V lost 4 bases, J lost 0 bases, and 14 bases lay in between. This CDR3 has 17 amino acids. The germline CDR1 and CDR2 sequences are SGDLS and YYNGEE. The CDR3 DNA is TGTGCCAGCAGCCCTACTGGGCCGTACTCTGGGGCCAACGTCCTGACTTTC. The encoded protein is CASSPTGPYSGANVLTF.

The V call is TRBV9, the J call TRBJ2-1; 9 nucleotides agree with TRBD2. CDR1 SGDLS and CDR2 YYNGEE come from the germline V gene. The J segment lost 6 bases and the V segment lost 0 bases, leaving 4 bases of the junction unmatched. The CDR3 is 15 residues long. The CDR3 sequence is CASSVELAGPNEQFF. The CDR3 coding sequence is TGTGCCAGCAGCGTAGAACTAGCGGGCCCCAATGAGCAGTTCTTC.

CDR3: CASSQDQIRSLTSKTDTQYF. CDR3 DNA: TGCGCCAGCAGCCAAGATCAAATTCGGAGCCTGACTAGCAAGACAGATACGCAGTATTTT. The gene calls are TRBV4-1 and TRBJ2-3; 7 bases are shared with TRBD2. Germline trimming cut 0 bases from V and 3 bases from J; bases unmatched to any gene: 18. Germline V lookup: CDR1 MGHRA, CDR2 YSYEKL. This CDR3 comprises 20 residues.

Details on this clone: One junction end does not reproduce the germline sequence, and a read error may be involved. This chain connects TRBV9 to TRBJ2-6, with a tentative D call TRBD2 (5 bases). The V gene's germline CDR1 is SGDLS and CDR2 YYNGEE. The CDR3 has 15 residues. In DNA form, the CDR3 reads TGTGCCATCAGCCGGGGTTACTCTGGGGCCAACGTCCTGACTTTC. The encoded protein is CAISRGYSGANVLTF.

The J gene is TRBJ2-2, the V gene TRBV19; 7 bases map to TRBD2. V lost 8 bases, J lost 3 bases, and 6 bases stayed unmatched. The CDR3 totals 14 residues. CDR1 is LNHDA, CDR2 SQIVND, per germline (reference sequence). CDR3 amino acids: CASRGREYTGELFF. CDR3 coding DNA: TGTGCCAGTCGGGGGAGGGAATACACCGGGGAGCTGTTTTTT.

This clone has a handful of counts. The chain carries TRBV4-2 and TRBJ2-7, with 11 bases that match TRBD2. This CDR3 is built from 19 residues. The V segment lost 1 base and the J segment 2 bases; nucleotides outside the gene matches: 13. Germline V CDR1 and CDR2: LGHNA, YNFKEQ. The DNA for the CDR3 is TGTGCCAGCAGCCAAGGAGGGCTAGCGGGAGGCGCCCCAACCTACGAGCAGTACTTC. Translating gives CASSQGGLAGGAPTYEQYF.

The chain is built from TRBV7-7 and TRBJ2-3; a weak D match, TRBD1 (6 bases). The germline CDR1 and CDR2 sequences are SSHAT and FNYEAQ (reference sequence). The CDR3 has 15 residues. V lost 3 bases, J lost 1 base, and 11 bases lay in between. This chain's CDR3 is CASSFLAGGTDTQYF. CDR3 bases: TGTGCCAGCAGCTTCCTAGCAGGGGGCACAGATACGCAGTATTTT.

V usage is TRBV28 and J usage is TRBJ1-4; 8 bases are a match to TRBD1. The germline CDR1 and CDR2 sequences are MDHEN and SYDVKM. Losses at the gene ends were 7 bases for V and 2 bases for J; bases not matched to a gene: 6. CDR3 length: 15 residues. CDR3 in DNA: TGTGCCAGCACCGGACAGGGTCGGACTAATGAAAAACTGTTTTTT. This codes for CASTGQGRTNEKLFF.

The V gene is TRBV27, the J gene TRBJ2-1, with TRBD2 matching 14 bases. The germline gives CDR1 MNHEY, CDR2 SMNVEV (reference sequence). Losses at the gene ends were 5 bases for V and 6 bases for J; bases not matched to a gene: 6. The CDR3 covers 16 residues. In nucleotides, the CDR3 is TGTGCCAGCAGTCACCCCGGACTAGCGGGAGGCAATGAGCAGTTCTTC. Translation gives CASSHPGLAGGNEQFF.

This chain connects TRBV23-1 to TRBJ2-1; TRBD2 agrees at 14 bases. TRBV23-1 carries the ORF label, with uncertain function. The length of the CDR3 is 18 residues. Trimming took 3 bases from V and 8 from J; bases not matched to a gene: 12. CDR3 residues: CASSQTSGRATVVDEQFF. The CDR3 coding sequence is TGCGCCAGCAGTCAGACTAGCGGGAGGGCCACCGTTGTCGATGAGCAGTTCTTC.

The chain employs TRBV5-4 and TRBJ2-3; D possibly corresponds to TRBD2 (6 bases). Germline values: CDR1 SGHNT, CDR2 YYREEE (reference sequence). The CDR3 is made up of 14 amino acids. Trimming removed 0 bases from V and 4 bases from J, with 9 bases in between. The CDR3 bases are TGTGCCAGCAGCTTGGACGGGAGATCAGATACGCAGTATTTT. Translation gives CASSLDGRSDTQYF.

In this sample, this clone turned up a few times. The chain carries TRBV4-3 and TRBJ2-3; 14 bases map to TRBD2. The V and J ends lost 4 bases and 7 bases, in that order; junction bases with no gene match: 7. The germline V gene encodes CDR1 LGHNA and CDR2 YSLEER. CDR3 length: 16 amino acids. CDR3 coding DNA: TGCGCCAGCAGCCCCGGGACTAGCGGGAGAATGCATACGCAGTATTTT. Amino acids: CASSPGTSGRMHTQYF.

The chain is built from TRBV7-2 and TRBJ1-3; 8 bases agree with TRBD1. CDR1 SGHTA and CDR2 FQGNSA come from the germline V gene. This CDR3 has 15 amino acids. Losses at the gene ends were 4 bases for V and 4 bases for J; bases not matched to a gene: 6. CDR3 region: CASSSTGDPGNTIYF. The CDR3 DNA is TGTGCCAGCAGCTCGACAGGGGACCCCGGAAACACCATATATTTT. Together with reference TRBV7-2 and TRBJ1-3, the CDR3 gives the full variable domain: GAGVSQSPSNKVTEKGKDVELRCDPISGHTALYWYRQSLGQGLEFLIYFQGNSAPDKSGLPSDRFSAERTGGSVSTLTIQRTQQEDSAVYLCASSSTGDPGNTIYFGEGSWLTVV.

Concerning this clone itself: Other DNA sequences in this specimen translate into the identical CDR3. V gene TRBV5-1 combines with J gene TRBJ2-1; 7 bases fit TRBD2. The CDR3 length is 11 residues. The germline V gene has CDR1 SGHRS and CDR2 YFSETQ. The J segment lost 8 bases and the V segment lost 5 bases, leaving 1 base of the junction unmatched. The CDR3 coding sequence is TGCGCCAGCAGTGCGGGAGATGAGCAGTTCTTC. It is translated as CASSAGDEQFF.

The chain carries TRBV7-2 and TRBJ2-4, with TRBD1 matching 7 bases. V shed 2 bases and J 3 bases; nucleotides not matched to a gene: 13. The CDR3 spans 18 residues. Germline lookup yields CDR1 SGHTA and CDR2 FQGNSA. Written as DNA, the CDR3 is TGTGCCAGCAGCTTAAGGGACAGAACACGCAGGGACAAAAACATTCAGTACTTC. Residues: CASSLRDRTRRDKNIQYF.

The chain carries TRBV6-1 and TRBJ2-1; D gene unclear. CDR3 length: 11 residues. Germline V gives CDR1 MNHNS, CDR2 SASEGT. Trimming took off 3 bases at V and 8 bases at J, with 5 bases between the two ends. The CDR3 region is CASSEFDEQFF. CDR3 sequence (DNA): TGTGCCAGCAGTGAGTTCGATGAGCAGTTCTTC.

This clone was recorded a few times. This chain joins TRBV19 and TRBJ2-1; a possible D gene is TRBD2 (6 bases). Per germline, CDR1 LNHDA and CDR2 SQIVND (reference sequence). The CDR3 consists of 19 residues. Deletions cut 4 bases from V and 8 bases from J, with 30 bases between. The CDR3 reads CASSRAPDRDGGFGDEQFF. The CDR3 DNA reads as TGTGCCAGTAGTAGAGCGCCCGATAGGGATGGAGGGTTTGGAGATGAGCAGTTCTTC.

This sequence joins TRBV28 and TRBJ1-4; 12 bases map to TRBD1. J was trimmed by 7 bases and V by 3 bases; bases with no gene match: 6. CDR3 length: 16 amino acids. The germline CDR1 and CDR2 sequences are MDHEN and SYDVKM. This CDR3 is CASSLHPGQGAEKLFF. The CDR3 region has the DNA TGTGCCAGCAGTTTGCATCCGGGACAGGGGGCTGAAAAACTGTTTTTT.